These 19 T cell receptor beta chains came from one sample sequenced in a study of blood T cell repertoires in COVID-19. The data were produced by immunoSEQ multiplex PCR, yet TCRdb's version contains in-frame clones alone and is incomplete. This sample has some 56,000 clones, with 70% to 85% found just once. Sequenced sample: peripheral blood. These receptors all stem from a man older than 75 with COVID-19, enrolled during active disease.

In its sample, this clone was seen once. This chain joins TRBV19 and TRBJ1-1; no clear D. Germline CDR1 and CDR2: LNHDA and SQIVND (reference sequence). V lost 5 bases, J lost 0 bases, and 7 bases lay in between. The CDR3 loop spans 13 amino acids. As DNA, the CDR3 is TGTGCCAGTAGTGCGACTATGAACACTGAAGCTTTCTTT. It yields the protein CASSATMNTEAFF.

This clone was picked up one time. J is TRBJ1-5 and V is TRBV25-1, with 7 bases lining up with TRBD1. CDR3 size: 14 residues. Unmatched junction bases numbered 6, after V lost 3 bases and J lost 7 bases. Germline CDR1 reads MGHDK; CDR2 reads SYGVNS. The CDR3 protein is CASSESGGTQPQHF. The DNA for the CDR3 is TGTGCCAGCAGTGAGTCAGGGGGTACCCAGCCCCAGCATTTT.

The chain has TRBV30 and TRBJ2-5; 7 bases align to TRBD2. The J segment lost 3 bases and the V segment lost 1 base, leaving 2 bases of the junction unmatched. This CDR3 is built from 13 residues. The germline V gene has CDR1 GTSNPN and CDR2 SVGIG (reference sequence). The CDR3, as DNA: TGTGCCTGGAGTGGACTAGCTAAAGAGACCCAGTACTTC. Translating it yields CAWSGLAKETQYF. The variable domain in full, completed from reference TRBV30 and TRBJ2-5, reads SQTIHQWPATLVQPVGSPLSLECTVEGTSNPNLYWYRQAAGRGLQLLFYSVGIGQISSEVPQNLSASRPQDRQFILSSKKLLLSDSGFYLCAWSGLAKETQYFGPGTRLLVL.

This clone was counted a single time. V gene TRBV11-3 combines with J gene TRBJ2-1, with D maybe TRBD2 (6 bases). With 1 base removed from V and 9 bases from J, the gap between germline ends came to 16 bases. This CDR3 region has 15 residues. Germline V gene lookup returns CDR1 SGHNT and CDR2 YENEEA. The CDR3 region has the DNA TGTGCCAGCAGCTTAGCCGGGAGTGGTAGTGCTGAGCAGTTCTTC. Translated: CASSLAGSGSAEQFF. Using reference TRBV11-3 and TRBJ2-1 for the parts outside the CDR3, the full variable domain is EAGVVQSPRYKIIEKKQPVAFWCNPISGHNTLYWYLQNLGQGPELLIRYENEEAVDDSQLPKDRFSAERLKGVDSTLKIQPAELGDSAVYLCASSLAGSGSAEQFFGPGTRLTVL.

The chain has TRBV29-1 and TRBJ1-3; D is undetermined. The CDR3 loop spans 10 amino acids. The germline V and J ends were trimmed by 3 bases and 6 bases, with 3 bases remaining between them. The germline CDR1 and CDR2 sequences are SQVTM and ANQGSEA. This chain's CDR3 is CSVEANTIYF. The CDR3 DNA reads TGCAGCGTTGAGGCAAACACCATATATTTT.

This clone was seen only once. V is TRBV6-1 and J is TRBJ1-2; 9 positions agree with TRBD1. From germline, CDR1 is MNHNS and CDR2 SASEGT. There are 15 residues in the CDR3. V lost 0 bases, J lost 4 bases, and 3 bases stayed unmatched. The CDR3 region is CASSEAGTGTYGYTF. CDR3 DNA sequence: TGTGCCAGCAGTGAAGCCGGGACAGGGACCTATGGCTACACCTTC.

The chain uses TRBV4-3 and TRBJ2-1; a possible D gene is TRBD1 (5 bases). CDR1 LGHNA and CDR2 YSLEER come from the germline V gene. CDR3 size: 15 residues. V lost 2 bases and J lost 8, with 16 bases in between. Here the CDR3 reads CASSQRYQGDYEQFF. Here the CDR3 DNA reads TGCGCCAGCAGCCAAAGGTATCAGGGCGACTATGAGCAGTTCTTC.

V gene TRBV6-4 combines with J gene TRBJ2-2; 7 bases line up with TRBD1. The CDR3 has 15 residues. V dropped 6 bases and J dropped 2; count of bases not matched to a gene: 6. The germline gives CDR1 MRHNA, CDR2 SNTAGT. The CDR3 bases are TGTGCCAGCAGCGTACAGGGGTCCAACACCGGGGAGCTGTTTTTT. This codes for CASSVQGSNTGELFF.

This chain joins TRBV7-8 and TRBJ2-7; 10 bases map to TRBD2. The length of the CDR3 is 12 residues. J was trimmed by 7 bases and V by 5 bases; bases with no gene match: 2. The germline V gene has CDR1 SGHVS and CDR2 FQNEAQ. The CDR3 reads CASSQLAGEQYF. DNA for the CDR3: TGTGCCAGCAGCCAACTAGCGGGGGAGCAGTACTTC.

The chain couples TRBV5-4 to TRBJ2-1; 7 bases line up with TRBD2. The CDR3 length is 15 residues. V lost 0 bases, J lost 4 bases, and 4 bases stayed unmatched. CDR1 is SGHNT and CDR2 is YYREEE in the germline V gene (reference sequence). CDR3 DNA: TGTGCCAGCAGCTTGGGGATTAGCGGGTACAATGAGCAGTTCTTC. Translation: CASSLGISGYNEQFF.

The chain is built from TRBV5-1 and TRBJ1-1; D possibly corresponds to TRBD1 (5 bases). There are 13 residues in the CDR3. Germline V CDR1 and CDR2: SGHRS, YFSETQ. The ends were cut back, 6 bases at V and 5 bases at J, with 14 bases in the middle. In nucleotides, the CDR3 is TGCGCCAGCATGTCCGCCGGGGGAACTGAAGCTTTCTTT. This gives the protein CASMSAGGTEAFF.

The V and J genes are TRBV9 and TRBJ1-3, with TRBD1 matching 8 bases. V shed 2 bases and J 0 bases; nucleotides not matched to a gene: 16. CDR3 size: 20 residues. CDR1 and CDR2 (germline): SGDLS, YYNGEE. CDR3: CASSVAGQGTLRASGNTIYF. CDR3 in DNA: TGTGCCAGCAGCGTCGCTGGACAGGGAACGCTTCGGGCCTCTGGAAACACCATATATTTT.

The chain combines TRBV10-3 with TRBJ1-5, with D tentatively TRBD1 (6 bases). The CDR3 extends over 14 amino acids. The V and J ends lost 3 bases and 5 bases respectively, with 11 bases between them. CDR1 is ENHRY and CDR2 is SYGVKD in the germline V gene. This CDR3 reads CAISDGGTDQPQHF. The CDR3 region has the DNA TGTGCCATCAGTGATGGGGGCACCGATCAGCCCCAGCATTTT.

The chain combines TRBV18 with TRBJ1-1, with 8 bases fitting TRBD1. This CDR3 is built from 14 residues. Germline trimming cut 4 bases from V and 1 base from J; bases unmatched to any gene: 2. Germline V CDR1 and CDR2: KGHSH, LQKENI. The CDR3 DNA follows: TGTGCCAGCTCACGTGACAGGGGGAACACTGAAGCTTTCTTT. Translation gives CASSRDRGNTEAFF.

The chain employs TRBV24-1 and TRBJ1-1; TRBD1 matches 7 bases. CDR1 KGHDR and CDR2 SFDVKD come from the germline V gene. The CDR3 runs to 16 residues. V lost 6 bases, J lost 3 bases, and 12 bases stayed unmatched. The CDR3 DNA follows: TGTGCCACCAGTCATCCGGGACAGACCGGGGACACTGAAGCTTTCTTT. Translating gives CATSHPGQTGDTEAFF.

This sequence joins TRBV9 and TRBJ1-2; tentative D call: TRBD1 (6 bases). Germline V gives CDR1 SGDLS, CDR2 YYNGEE. The CDR3 is made up of 14 amino acids. V shed 3 bases and J shed 2 bases, with 11 bases lying between them. The CDR3 sequence: CASSATGQNYGYTF. The DNA of the CDR3 is TGTGCCAGCAGCGCCACAGGGCAGAACTATGGCTACACCTTC.

The chain joins TRBV6-2 or TRBV6-3 to TRBJ1-3; the D is unclear. V was pared by 6 bases and J by 4 bases, with 7 bases between. The CDR3 spans 12 residues. Germline CDR1 is MNHEY and CDR2 is SVGEGT. The CDR3 coding sequence is TGTGCCAGCAGCCGCACAGGAAACACCATATATTTT. This translates into CASSRTGNTIYF.

CDR3 sequence (DNA): TGTGCCTGGAGTACCGGGAACTATGGCTACACCTTC. Amino acid sequence: CAWSTGNYGYTF. The chain recombines TRBV30 with TRBJ1-2; D is ambiguous. The CDR3 has 12 residues. Germline lookup yields CDR1 GTSNPN and CDR2 SVGIG (reference sequence). The V end lost 2 bases, the J end lost 2 bases, and 6 bases lay between the germline ends. The full variable domain, with the rest looked up from reference TRBV30 and TRBJ1-2, is SQTIHQWPATLVQPVGSPLSLECTVEGTSNPNLYWYRQAAGRGLQLLFYSVGIGQISSEVPQNLSASRPQDRQFILSSKKLLLSDSGFYLCAWSTGNYGYTFGSGTRLTVV.

This rearrangement joins TRBV9 to TRBJ2-7; the D gene is possibly TRBD2 (5 bases). CDR1 and CDR2 from the germline V gene are SGDLS and YYNGEE. V was cut by 4 bases and J by 0 bases, with 14 bases left in between. The CDR3 is made up of 15 amino acids. The CDR3 sequence is CASSPRGSSSYEQYF. As DNA, the CDR3 is TGTGCCAGCAGCCCCCGGGGATCAAGCTCCTACGAGCAGTACTTC. The variable domain in full, with the rest retrieved from reference TRBV9 and TRBJ2-7, is DSGVTQTPKHLITATGQRVTLRCSPRSGDLSVYWYQQSLDQGLQFLIQYYNGEERAKGNILERFSAQQFPDLHSELNLSSLELGDSALYFCASSPRGSSSYEQYFGPGTRLTVT.